The 14 T cell receptor beta chains below were found in one sample sequenced in a study of blood T cell repertoires in COVID-19. This table comes from immunoSEQ multiplex PCR, and its TCRdb copy is limited to in-frame clones, with some not included. Among about 200,000 clones listed, around 80% were seen once. Sequenced: peripheral blood. These receptors all come from a man in his fifties or sixties who had recovered from COVID-19.

The rearrangement links TRBV7-8 to TRBJ2-2; 9 bases agree with TRBD1. J gave up 0 bases and V 5 bases, and 13 bases lay outside the gene matches. The CDR3 has 19 residues. CDR1 and CDR2 from the germline V gene are SGHVS and FQNEAQ. CDR3 protein: CASSDALTGGLANTGELFF. CDR3 DNA: TGTGCCAGCAGCGACGCGCTGACAGGGGGTTTAGCGAACACCGGGGAGCTGTTTTTT.

This sequence joins TRBV24-1 and TRBJ2-2; 8 positions agree with TRBD1. V lost 9 bases to trimming and J lost 1 base; unmatched junction nucleotides: 3. Germline V gene lookup returns CDR1 KGHDR and CDR2 SFDVKD. The CDR3 contains 14 residues. The chain's CDR3 is CATEGTGNTGELFF. CDR3 in DNA: TGTGCCACCGAAGGGACAGGGAACACCGGGGAGCTGTTTTTT.

The V and J genes are TRBV9 and TRBJ2-2, with 8 positions matching TRBD2. CDR1 and CDR2 (germline): SGDLS, YYNGEE. V was clipped by 4 bases and J by 11 bases; unmatched bases: 16. The CDR3 loop spans 16 amino acids. CDR3 in DNA: TGTGCCAGCAGCCCCGGGCTGGGTAGCGGGATGCGAGAGCTGTTTTTT. This gives the protein CASSPGLGSGMRELFF.

This chain joins TRBV5-4 and TRBJ2-5; D unresolved. The germline V gene encodes CDR1 SGHNT and CDR2 YYREEE (reference sequence). The V end was cut by 0 bases, the J end by 1 base, with 4 bases between. CDR3 length: 13 amino acids. CDR3 bases: TGTGCCAGCAGCTTGGACACCCAAGAGACCCAGTACTTC. This translates into CASSLDTQETQYF.

V gene TRBV5-4 combines with J gene TRBJ1-2; a possible D gene is TRBD1 (6 bases). Trimming stripped 3 bases from V and 4 bases from J, with 10 bases between. The CDR3 is made up of 13 amino acids. Germline lookup yields CDR1 SGHNT and CDR2 YYREEE (reference sequence). Here the CDR3 DNA reads TGTGCCAGCAGCTGGGGGGGCACCTATGGCTACACCTTC. Its protein product is CASSWGGTYGYTF.

This clone was picked up one time. The chain joins TRBV10-3 to TRBJ2-3; 9 positions match TRBD2. After removal of 4 bases from V and 0 bases from J, the junction contained 2 bases not matched to a gene. From germline, CDR1 is ENHRY and CDR2 SYGVKD. CDR3 length equals 15 residues. CDR3 amino acids: CAISGLAGSTDTQYF. CDR3 bases: TGTGCCATCAGTGGGCTAGCGGGGAGCACAGATACGCAGTATTTT.

The J gene is TRBJ2-7, the V gene TRBV11-3; TRBD1 aligns across 7 bases. This CDR3 region has 13 residues. Germline trimming cut 5 bases from V and 5 bases from J; bases unmatched to any gene: 6. The V gene's germline CDR1 is SGHNT and CDR2 YENEEA. Here the CDR3 reads CASSRSTGNEQYF. The CDR3 DNA reads TGTGCCAGCAGCCGATCGACAGGGAACGAGCAGTACTTC.

This chain uses TRBV6-5 with TRBJ1-2, with TRBD1 matching 7 bases. Germline V gene lookup returns CDR1 MNHEY and CDR2 SVGAGI. The V segment lost 8 bases and the J segment 7 bases; nucleotides outside the gene matches: 4. This CDR3 is built from 11 residues. CDR3 loop: CASAGGGGYTF. CDR3 sequence (DNA): TGTGCCAGCGCAGGGGGAGGTGGCTACACCTTC.

DNA of the CDR3: TGTGCCAGCAGCCTTATATTAGCGGATCGCACAGATACGCAGTATTTT. Its translation is CASSLILADRTDTQYF. The chain combines TRBV11-2 with TRBJ2-3; weak D call: TRBD2 (6 bases). The CDR3 spans 16 residues. Germline-derived CDR1 and CDR2 are SGHAT and FQNNGV. The germline V and J ends were trimmed by 5 bases and 1 base, with 16 bases remaining between them.

The rearrangement joins TRBV6-5 to TRBJ2-7, with D possibly being TRBD2 (6 bases). CDR1 and CDR2 (germline): MNHEY, SVGAGI. Between the trimmed V and J ends, which lost 6 bases and 7 bases, there was a span of 16 bases. The CDR3 covers 13 residues. CDR3 DNA sequence: TGTGCCAGCAGCCGGGACGGGAGCATGGAGCAGTACTTC. Translation: CASSRDGSMEQYF.

As concerns this clone: Other DNA sequences within the sample encode an identical CDR3. This chain joins TRBV19 and TRBJ2-2; D is perhaps TRBD1 (6 bases). In germline, CDR1 is LNHDA, CDR2 SQIVND (reference sequence). The CDR3 is 14 amino acids. The V and J ends lost 4 bases and 1 base respectively, with 7 bases between them. In nucleotides, the CDR3 is TGTGCCAGTAGTAGGGGACAGAACACCGGGGAGCTGTTTTTT. Translation gives CASSRGQNTGELFF.

The V call is TRBV5-4, the J call TRBJ2-7; no clear D. Germline lookup yields CDR1 SGHNT and CDR2 YYREEE (reference sequence). Trimming removed 2 bases at V and 1 base at J, with 13 bases between. This CDR3 is 15 amino acids long. CDR3 coding DNA: TGTGCCAGCAGCTTCGGCGTCAGCGTTTCCTACGAGCAGTACTTC. Residues: CASSFGVSVSYEQYF. The whole variable domain, filled in from reference TRBV5-4 and TRBJ2-7, reads ETGVTQSPTHLIKTRGQQVTLRCSSQSGHNTVSWYQQALGQGPQFIFQYYREEENGRGNFPPRFSGLQFPNYSSELNVNALELDDSALYLCASSFGVSVSYEQYFGPGTRLTVT.

The chain is built from TRBV28 and TRBJ2-7, with 10 bases identical to TRBD2. Trimming at V came to 4 bases and at J to 2 bases, leaving 14 bases not matched to a gene. The CDR3 has 18 amino acids. Germline CDR1 MDHEN, CDR2 SYDVKM. CDR3 DNA sequence: TGTGCCAGCAGTTCAGGGAGTAGCGGGAGGTATACCCCCTACGAGCAGTACTTC. This encodes CASSSGSSGRYTPYEQYF.

This clone came up once. The V and J genes are TRBV27 and TRBJ1-6; possibly TRBD1 for D (5 bases). The V gene's germline CDR1 is MNHEY and CDR2 SMNVEV (reference sequence). The CDR3 consists of 13 residues. Deletions cut 11 bases from V and 10 bases from J, with 18 bases between. CDR3 DNA: TGTGCCGTCCGGGGGGGGTTAAGGTCACCCCTCCACTTT. Translating it yields CAVRGGLRSPLHF.